This TCR beta chain was documented in a study of blood T cells in healthy people across ages. Study results and limitations: With age, beta diversity per million T cells declined roughly linearly, significantly by 35 to 40.

A second PCR of about 7 to 12 cycles used a sample-barcoded 5' primer and a J-beta primer mix. Each CDR3 protein is one row after TCRdb ran MiXCR on the 5' RACE reads. The data contain around 850,000 distinct CDR3 sequences, around 34% of them singletons. CDR1 and CDR2 from the germline V gene are SGHRS and YFSETQ. V lost 4 bases and J lost 3, with 18 bases in between. There are 16 residues in the CDR3. In regard to this clonotype: Its antigen is unknown.

This receptor was identified in a man aged 18 to 30 in good health. The source material was blood. The chain carries TRBV5-1 and TRBJ2-3, with D tentatively TRBD1 (5 bases). The CDR3 reads CASSPQGQGSTDTQYF. The CDR3 nucleotides read TGCGCCAGCAGCCCGCAGGGCCAGGGATCAACAGATACGCAGTATTTT.